Below, one TCR beta chain is given with its context. Antigen specificity is unknown. Reverse transcription used about 0.45 to 1 ug RNA and random hexamers. Multiplex immunoSEQ PCR targeted 54 Vbeta and 13 Jbeta TCR beta segments. MiXCR, run by TCRdb on the immunoSEQ multiplex PCR reads, gives a single entry per CDR3 protein. The repertoire has some 110,000 distinct CDR3 sequences, around 94% of them found once; the top ten carry 0.28%. The data stem from a study of CD8 T cells in Susac syndrome. Study-wide results and caveats: Clonal expansion of Susac CD8+ cells peaked in TEMRA cells, and it also peaked in active patients. In total CD8+ repertoires, over 15 Susac-specific public clones were found, and CD8+ TEMRA repertoires had a few.

Negative isolation was applied to CD8+ and CD4+ T cells, and FACS enrichment was applied to TEMRA cells. The sequenced sample consisted of CD8+ T cells from PBMCs. This clonotype originated in a human donor with Susac syndrome.

The DNA for the CDR3 is TGTGCCAGCAGCCAAGATCCAGGACCCTCTAGCACAGATACGCAGTATTTT. Translating it yields CASSQDPGPSSTDTQYF. The V call is TRBV14, the J call TRBJ2-3; D is undetermined. CDR3 length equals 17 residues. Germline CDR1 SGHDN, CDR2 FVKESK. V shed 0 bases and J shed 0 bases, with 13 bases lying between them.